The present TCR beta chain was sequenced within a study of OX40 agonist ivuxolimab in advanced cancers. Study summary: An agonistic anti-OX40 (CD134) antibody, ivuxolimab, was used to treat the patients. All patients had ivuxolimab intravenously every 2 weeks at 0.01 to 10 mg/kg. The dose-escalation group included hepatocellular carcinoma, melanoma, renal cell carcinoma and head and neck cancer. Study observations and caveats: In CD8+ T cells, expanded clones were on average more numerous than in CD4+.

Measured with immunoSEQ multiplex PCR; TCRdb has only the in-frame clones, and not every one. The repertoire holds about 69,000 clones, approximately 90% seen once, with around 0.31% in the top ten. In the case of this clone: What it binds is not known.

This receptor was identified in an adult with an advanced solid tumor such as melanoma, head and neck, liver or kidney cancer. The sample here was CD4+ or CD8+ T cells sorted from blood, taken in a trial of the OX40 agonist ivuxolimab.

CDR3 loop: CASSQDPGGTGNTIYF. Written as DNA, the CDR3 is TGCGCCAGCAGTCAGGACCCTGGGGGAACTGGAAACACCATATATTTT. The V gene is TRBV23-1, the J gene TRBJ1-3; D might be TRBD1 (5 bases). TRBV23-1 is labeled an ORF, and its function is uncertain. V was pared by 3 bases and J by 2 bases, with 14 bases between. This CDR3 comprises 16 residues.